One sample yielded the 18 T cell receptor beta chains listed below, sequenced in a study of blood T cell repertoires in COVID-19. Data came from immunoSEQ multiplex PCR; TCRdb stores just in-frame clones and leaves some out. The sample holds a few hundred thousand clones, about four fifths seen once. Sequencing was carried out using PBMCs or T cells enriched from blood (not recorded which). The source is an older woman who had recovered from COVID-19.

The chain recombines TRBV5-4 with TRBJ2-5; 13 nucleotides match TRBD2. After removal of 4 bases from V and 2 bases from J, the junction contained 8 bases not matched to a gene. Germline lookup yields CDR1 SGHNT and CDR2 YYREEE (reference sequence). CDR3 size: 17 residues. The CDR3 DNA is TGTGCCAGCAGCCAACTAGCGGGAGGGCCTTTACAAGAGACCCAGTACTTC. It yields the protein CASSQLAGGPLQETQYF.

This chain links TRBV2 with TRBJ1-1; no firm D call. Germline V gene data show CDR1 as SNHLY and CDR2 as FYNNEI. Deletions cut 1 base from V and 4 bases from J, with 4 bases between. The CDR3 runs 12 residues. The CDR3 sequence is CASSEGGTEAFF. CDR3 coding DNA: TGTGCCAGCAGTGAAGGCGGCACTGAAGCTTTCTTT.

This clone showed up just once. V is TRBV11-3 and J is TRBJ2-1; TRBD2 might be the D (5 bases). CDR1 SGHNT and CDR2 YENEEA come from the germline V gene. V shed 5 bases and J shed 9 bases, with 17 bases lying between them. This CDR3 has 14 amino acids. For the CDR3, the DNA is TGTGCCAGCAGCCTAAGCGGAGCTGGGCGTGAGCAGTTCTTC. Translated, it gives CASSLSGAGREQFF.

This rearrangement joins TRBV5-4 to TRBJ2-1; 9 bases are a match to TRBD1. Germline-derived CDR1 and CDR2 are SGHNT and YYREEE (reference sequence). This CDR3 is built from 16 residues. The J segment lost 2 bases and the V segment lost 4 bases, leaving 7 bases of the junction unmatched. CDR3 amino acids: CASSAGGQGAYNEQFF. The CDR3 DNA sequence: TGTGCCAGCAGCGCCGGGGGACAGGGAGCCTACAATGAGCAGTTCTTC.

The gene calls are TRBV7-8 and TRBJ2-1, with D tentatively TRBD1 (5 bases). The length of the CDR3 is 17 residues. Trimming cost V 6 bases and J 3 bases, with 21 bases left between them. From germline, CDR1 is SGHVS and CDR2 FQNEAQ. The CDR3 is CASRKSLQGEGYNEQFF. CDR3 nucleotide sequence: TGTGCCAGCAGAAAATCCCTTCAGGGTGAAGGCTACAATGAGCAGTTCTTC. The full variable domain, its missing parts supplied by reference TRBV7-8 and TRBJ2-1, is GAGVSQSPRYKVAKRGQDVALRCDPISGHVSLFWYQQALGQGPEFLTYFQNEAQLDKSGLPSDRFFAERPEGSVSTLKIQRTQQEDSAVYLCASRKSLQGEGYNEQFFGPGTRLTVL.

The CDR3 is CASSSRQPDNEQFF. CDR3 in DNA: TGTGCCAGCAGCTCAAGACAACCCGACAATGAGCAGTTCTTC. V usage is TRBV7-2 and J usage is TRBJ2-1; D is unresolved. The CDR3 is 14 residues long. With 4 bases removed from V and 5 bases from J, the gap between germline ends came to 12 bases. Germline V gene data show CDR1 as SGHTA and CDR2 as FQGNSA.

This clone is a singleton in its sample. DNA of the CDR3: TGTGCCAGCAGCTATGGACAGGGGGTAGCTGGCTACACCTTC. Translation gives CASSYGQGVAGYTF. The rearrangement joins TRBV7-2 to TRBJ1-2; 10 bases line up with TRBD1. The CDR3 sequence is 14 residues long. The germline V gene encodes CDR1 SGHTA and CDR2 FQGNSA. J gave up 7 bases and V 4 bases, and 6 bases lay outside the gene matches. The complete variable domain, with remaining parts taken from reference TRBV7-2 and TRBJ1-2, reads GAGVSQSPSNKVTEKGKDVELRCDPISGHTALYWYRQSLGQGLEFLIYFQGNSAPDKSGLPSDRFSAERTGGSVSTLTIQRTQQEDSAVYLCASSYGQGVAGYTFGSGTRLTVV.

The CDR3 DNA reads as TGTGCCAGCAGTTTAAAGGGGGCTGAAGCTTTCTTT. Translating gives CASSLKGAEAFF. The chain uses TRBV28 and TRBJ1-1, with TRBD1 as a possible D gene (6 bases). The CDR3 spans 12 residues. Germline CDR1 and CDR2: MDHEN and SYDVKM. Trimming left V 2 bases short and J 6 bases short, with 7 bases between.

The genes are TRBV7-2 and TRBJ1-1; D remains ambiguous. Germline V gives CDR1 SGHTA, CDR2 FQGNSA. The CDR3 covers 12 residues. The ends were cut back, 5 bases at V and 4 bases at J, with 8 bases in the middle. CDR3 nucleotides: TGTGCCAGCAGCCCTCGGGGCACTGAAGCTTTCTTT. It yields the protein CASSPRGTEAFF.

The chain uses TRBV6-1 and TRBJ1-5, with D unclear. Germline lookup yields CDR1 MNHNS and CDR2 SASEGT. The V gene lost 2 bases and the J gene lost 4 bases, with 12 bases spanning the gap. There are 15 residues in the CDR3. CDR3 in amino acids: CASSEYGLPNQPQHF. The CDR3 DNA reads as TGTGCCAGCAGTGAATATGGACTACCAAATCAGCCCCAGCATTTT.

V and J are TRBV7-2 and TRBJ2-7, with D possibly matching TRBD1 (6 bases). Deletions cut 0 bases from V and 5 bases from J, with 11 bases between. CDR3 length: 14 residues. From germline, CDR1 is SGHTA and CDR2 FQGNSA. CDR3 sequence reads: CASSLARRDNEQYF. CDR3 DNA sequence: TGTGCCAGCAGCTTAGCGCGTAGGGACAACGAGCAGTACTTC.

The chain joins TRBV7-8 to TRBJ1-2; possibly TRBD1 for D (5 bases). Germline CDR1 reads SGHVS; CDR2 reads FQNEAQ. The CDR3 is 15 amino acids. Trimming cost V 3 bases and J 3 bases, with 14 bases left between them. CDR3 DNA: TGTGCCAGCAGCTTGGGGCTGGATTCTTACTATGGCTACACCTTC. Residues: CASSLGLDSYYGYTF.

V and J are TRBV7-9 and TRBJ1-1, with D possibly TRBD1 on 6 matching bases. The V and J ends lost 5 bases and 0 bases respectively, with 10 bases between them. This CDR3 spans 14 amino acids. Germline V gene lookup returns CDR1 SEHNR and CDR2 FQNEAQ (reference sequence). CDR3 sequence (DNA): TGTGCCAGCAGCCGGACAGCAGTGAACACTGAAGCTTTCTTT. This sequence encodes CASSRTAVNTEAFF.

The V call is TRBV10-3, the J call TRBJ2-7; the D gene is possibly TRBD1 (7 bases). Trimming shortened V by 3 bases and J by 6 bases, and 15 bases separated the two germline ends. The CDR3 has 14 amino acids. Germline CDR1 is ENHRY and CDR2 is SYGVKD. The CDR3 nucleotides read TGTGCCATCAGTGACCGGAGGGACAGCCGCGAGCAGTACTTC. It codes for CAISDRRDSREQYF.

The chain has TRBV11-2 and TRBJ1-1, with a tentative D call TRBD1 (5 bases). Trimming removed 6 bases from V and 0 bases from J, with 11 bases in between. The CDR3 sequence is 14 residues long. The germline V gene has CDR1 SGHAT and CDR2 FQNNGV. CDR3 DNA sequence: TGTGCCAGCAGACTGACAGACATGAACACTGAAGCTTTCTTT. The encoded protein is CASRLTDMNTEAFF.

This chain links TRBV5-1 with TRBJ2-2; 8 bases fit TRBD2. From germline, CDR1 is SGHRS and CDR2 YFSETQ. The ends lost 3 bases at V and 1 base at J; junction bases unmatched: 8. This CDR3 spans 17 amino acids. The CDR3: CASSSGQSGRNTGELFF. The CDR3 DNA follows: TGCGCCAGCAGCTCGGGGCAGAGCGGGAGGAACACCGGGGAGCTGTTTTTT.

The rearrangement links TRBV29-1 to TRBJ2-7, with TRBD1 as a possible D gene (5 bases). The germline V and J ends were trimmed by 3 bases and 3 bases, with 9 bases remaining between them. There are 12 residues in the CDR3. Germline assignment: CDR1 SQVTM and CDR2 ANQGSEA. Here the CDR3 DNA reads TGCAGCGTTGATCAGGGCAGCTACGAGCAGTACTTC. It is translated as CSVDQGSYEQYF.

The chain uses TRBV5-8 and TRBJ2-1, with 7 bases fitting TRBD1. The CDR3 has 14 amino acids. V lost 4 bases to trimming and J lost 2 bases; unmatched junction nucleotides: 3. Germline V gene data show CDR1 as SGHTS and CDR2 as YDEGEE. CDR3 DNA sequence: TGTGCCAGCAGCGCCGGGACAGCCTACAATGAGCAGTTCTTC. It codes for CASSAGTAYNEQFF.